This T cell receptor (beta chain) comes out of a study of cytomegalovirus exposure and HLA in healthy donors. For this clone: The target antigen is unknown.

Study-level findings and limits: A missense variant in DCLRE1C was later tied to TCR beta V- and J-gene trimming. An ancestry cluster, one associated with Asian ancestry, reportedly showed fewer N-insertions than the 666-donor mean in a later analysis.

V lost 5 bases to trimming and J lost 1 base; unmatched junction nucleotides: 8. In germline, CDR1 is SGHTA, CDR2 FQGNSA. The CDR3 has 17 residues. PCR used 60 Vbeta primers and 13 Jbeta primers. Per the original methods: The authors later counted roughly 77 million unique TCR beta chains, 9.5 million to 11 million of them shared. Profiling relied on immunoSEQ multiplex PCR, and the TCRdb table lists in-frame clones only, not all of them. The V and J calls and clone size were taken over from that table, and D and trimming were inferred from the DNA. Of some 35,000 clones detected, around 50% appear once; the ten largest clones hold 6.2%.

The sequenced sample consisted of PBMCs. This chain links TRBV7-2 with TRBJ2-4; 10 bases are a match to TRBD2. The TCR sequence derives from a woman between 40 and 50 years old in good health and CMV-seropositive. The CDR3 DNA reads as TGTGCCAGCAGCCAGCGGGGTAGCGGGGGGGCCAAAAACATTCAGTACTTC. Encoded protein: CASSQRGSGGAKNIQYF.